This TCR beta chain emerged from a study of T cells in Graves' hyperthyroidism and ophthalmopathy. This CDR3 contains 19 residues. V was cut by 1 base and J by 0 bases, with 21 bases left in between. In germline, CDR1 is LGHDT, CDR2 YNNKEL (reference sequence). RNA transcripts provided the source from which TCR beta CDR3 regions were amplified. Primed by the HTBI set, a first-round RT-PCR was run on the TCR CDR3. Each CDR3 protein gets one entry after TCRdb re-called the multiplex PCR reads with MiXCR. The sample lists just under 750,000 distinct CDR3 sequences; roughly a third were seen once. In its sample, this clonotype was seen a few times.

J is TRBJ2-5 and V is TRBV3-1; the D gene is possibly TRBD2 (5 bases). Sequences were obtained from blood. The clonotype was recovered from a woman in her thirties or forties with Graves' hyperthyroidism. The CDR3 reads CASSQVWASSRSYQETQYF. The CDR3 DNA reads TGTGCCAGCAGCCAAGTCTGGGCTAGCTCTCGATCGTACCAAGAGACCCAGTACTTC.